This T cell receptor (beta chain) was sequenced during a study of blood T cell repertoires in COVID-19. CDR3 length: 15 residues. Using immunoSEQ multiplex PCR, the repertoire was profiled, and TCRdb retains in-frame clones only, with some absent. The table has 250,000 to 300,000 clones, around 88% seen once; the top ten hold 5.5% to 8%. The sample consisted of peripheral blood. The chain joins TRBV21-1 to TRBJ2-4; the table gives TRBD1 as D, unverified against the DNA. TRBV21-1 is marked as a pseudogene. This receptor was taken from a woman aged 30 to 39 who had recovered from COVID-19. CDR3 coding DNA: TGTGCCAGCAGCAAACTGTCGCGACAGGGACACATTCAGTACTTC. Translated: CASSKLSRQGHIQYF.